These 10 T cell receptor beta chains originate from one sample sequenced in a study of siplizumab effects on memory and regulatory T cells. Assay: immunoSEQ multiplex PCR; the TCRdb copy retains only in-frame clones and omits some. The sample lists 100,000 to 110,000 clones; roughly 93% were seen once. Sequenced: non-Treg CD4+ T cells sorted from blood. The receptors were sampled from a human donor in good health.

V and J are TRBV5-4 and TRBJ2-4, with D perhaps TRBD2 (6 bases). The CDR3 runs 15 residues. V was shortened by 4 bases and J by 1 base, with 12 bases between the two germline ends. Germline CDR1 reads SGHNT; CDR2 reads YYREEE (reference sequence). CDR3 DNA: TGTGCCAGCAGCCGACTAGTAGGTGCCAAAAACATTCAGTACTTC. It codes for CASSRLVGAKNIQYF. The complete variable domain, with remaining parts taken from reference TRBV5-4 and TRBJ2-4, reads ETGVTQSPTHLIKTRGQQVTLRCSSQSGHNTVSWYQQALGQGPQFIFQYYREEENGRGNFPPRFSGLQFPNYSSELNVNALELDDSALYLCASSRLVGAKNIQYFGAGTRLSVL.

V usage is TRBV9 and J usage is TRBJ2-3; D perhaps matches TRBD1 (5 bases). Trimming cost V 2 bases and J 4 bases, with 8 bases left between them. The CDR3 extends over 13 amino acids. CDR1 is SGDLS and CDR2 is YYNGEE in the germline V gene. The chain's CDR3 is CASSVQGSDTQYF. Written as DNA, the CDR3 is TGTGCCAGCAGCGTTCAGGGATCAGATACGCAGTATTTT.

CDR3 region: CAWTGVGETQYF. The CDR3 nucleotides read TGTGCCTGGACAGGGGTCGGGGAGACCCAGTACTTC. This chain uses TRBV30 with TRBJ2-5; maybe TRBD1 (6 bases). Germline CDR1 is GTSNPN and CDR2 is SVGIG (reference sequence). Trimming left V 4 bases short and J 5 bases short, with 11 bases between. CDR3 size: 12 residues.

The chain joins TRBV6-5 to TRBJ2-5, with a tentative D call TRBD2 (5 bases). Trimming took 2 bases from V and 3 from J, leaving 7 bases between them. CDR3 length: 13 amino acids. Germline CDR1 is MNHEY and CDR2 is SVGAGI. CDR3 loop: CASSYPTKETQYF. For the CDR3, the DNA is TGTGCCAGCAGTTACCCGACTAAAGAGACCCAGTACTTC.

CDR3 amino acids: CASSSTGGAYEQYF. DNA of the CDR3: TGTGCCAGCAGCTCGACAGGGGGCGCGTACGAGCAGTACTTC. The J gene is TRBJ2-7, the V gene TRBV5-4, with TRBD1 matching over 10 bases. CDR3 length equals 14 residues. Germline CDR1 is SGHNT and CDR2 is YYREEE (reference sequence). The trim removed 3 bases at V and 4 bases at J, leaving 4 bases unmatched. The whole variable domain, remainder taken from reference TRBV5-4 and TRBJ2-7, is ETGVTQSPTHLIKTRGQQVTLRCSSQSGHNTVSWYQQALGQGPQFIFQYYREEENGRGNFPPRFSGLQFPNYSSELNVNALELDDSALYLCASSSTGGAYEQYFGPGTRLTVT.

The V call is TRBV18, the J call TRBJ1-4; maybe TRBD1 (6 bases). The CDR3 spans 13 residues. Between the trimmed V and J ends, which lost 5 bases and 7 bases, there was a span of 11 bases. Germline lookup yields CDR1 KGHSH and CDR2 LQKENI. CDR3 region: CASSGGAGEKLFF. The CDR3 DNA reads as TGTGCCAGCTCAGGGGGCGCGGGTGAAAAACTGTTTTTT.

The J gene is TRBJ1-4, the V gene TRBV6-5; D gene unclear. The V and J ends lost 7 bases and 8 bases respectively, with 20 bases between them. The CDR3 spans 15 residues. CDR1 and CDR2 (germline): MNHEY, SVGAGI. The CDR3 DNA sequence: TGTGCCAGCACTGAGCGTCACAGCCTACGGGAAAAACTGTTTTTT. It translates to CASTERHSLREKLFF.

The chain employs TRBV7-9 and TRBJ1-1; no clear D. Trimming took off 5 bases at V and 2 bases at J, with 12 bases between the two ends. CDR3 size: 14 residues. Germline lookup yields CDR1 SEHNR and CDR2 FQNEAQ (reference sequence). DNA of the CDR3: TGTGCCAGCAGCAGCCGTGGGCTAAACACTGAAGCTTTCTTT. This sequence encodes CASSSRGLNTEAFF.

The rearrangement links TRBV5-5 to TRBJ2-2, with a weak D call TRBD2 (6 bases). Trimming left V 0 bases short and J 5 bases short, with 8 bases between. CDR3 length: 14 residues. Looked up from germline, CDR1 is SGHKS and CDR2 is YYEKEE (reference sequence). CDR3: CASSLVGTTGELFF. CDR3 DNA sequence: TGTGCCAGCAGCTTGGTAGGGACTACCGGGGAGCTGTTTTTT.

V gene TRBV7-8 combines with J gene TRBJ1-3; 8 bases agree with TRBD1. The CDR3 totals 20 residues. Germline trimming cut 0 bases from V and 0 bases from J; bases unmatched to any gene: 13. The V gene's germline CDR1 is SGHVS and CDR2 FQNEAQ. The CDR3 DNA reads TGTGCCAGCAGCTTAGCGCGGGGACAGGAAAGAAAAAGCTCTGGAAACACCATATATTTT. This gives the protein CASSLARGQERKSSGNTIYF.